This T cell receptor beta chain was observed in a study of chemoradiotherapy in HPV16-positive cancers. Study at large: Candidate HPV-specific T-cell clones and common TCR motifs came from functional assays in a couple of HPV16-positive patients.

The data were produced by immunoSEQ multiplex PCR, yet TCRdb's version contains in-frame clones alone and is incomplete. The table records tens of thousands of clones, under 95% of them present only once. Specimen: blood, collected from a patient who underwent chemoradiotherapy. The sequence derives from a human donor with HPV-associated anogenital cancer.

The chain's CDR3 is CASSIGVVPNTEAFF. In DNA form, the CDR3 reads TGTGCCAGTAGTATAGGAGTTGTGCCGAACACTGAAGCTTTCTTT. V gene TRBV19 combines with J gene TRBJ1-1; D uncertain. The CDR3 has 15 amino acids. V lost 1 base and J 1 base, leaving 10 bases between the germline ends. CDR1 is LNHDA, CDR2 SQIVND, per germline (reference sequence).